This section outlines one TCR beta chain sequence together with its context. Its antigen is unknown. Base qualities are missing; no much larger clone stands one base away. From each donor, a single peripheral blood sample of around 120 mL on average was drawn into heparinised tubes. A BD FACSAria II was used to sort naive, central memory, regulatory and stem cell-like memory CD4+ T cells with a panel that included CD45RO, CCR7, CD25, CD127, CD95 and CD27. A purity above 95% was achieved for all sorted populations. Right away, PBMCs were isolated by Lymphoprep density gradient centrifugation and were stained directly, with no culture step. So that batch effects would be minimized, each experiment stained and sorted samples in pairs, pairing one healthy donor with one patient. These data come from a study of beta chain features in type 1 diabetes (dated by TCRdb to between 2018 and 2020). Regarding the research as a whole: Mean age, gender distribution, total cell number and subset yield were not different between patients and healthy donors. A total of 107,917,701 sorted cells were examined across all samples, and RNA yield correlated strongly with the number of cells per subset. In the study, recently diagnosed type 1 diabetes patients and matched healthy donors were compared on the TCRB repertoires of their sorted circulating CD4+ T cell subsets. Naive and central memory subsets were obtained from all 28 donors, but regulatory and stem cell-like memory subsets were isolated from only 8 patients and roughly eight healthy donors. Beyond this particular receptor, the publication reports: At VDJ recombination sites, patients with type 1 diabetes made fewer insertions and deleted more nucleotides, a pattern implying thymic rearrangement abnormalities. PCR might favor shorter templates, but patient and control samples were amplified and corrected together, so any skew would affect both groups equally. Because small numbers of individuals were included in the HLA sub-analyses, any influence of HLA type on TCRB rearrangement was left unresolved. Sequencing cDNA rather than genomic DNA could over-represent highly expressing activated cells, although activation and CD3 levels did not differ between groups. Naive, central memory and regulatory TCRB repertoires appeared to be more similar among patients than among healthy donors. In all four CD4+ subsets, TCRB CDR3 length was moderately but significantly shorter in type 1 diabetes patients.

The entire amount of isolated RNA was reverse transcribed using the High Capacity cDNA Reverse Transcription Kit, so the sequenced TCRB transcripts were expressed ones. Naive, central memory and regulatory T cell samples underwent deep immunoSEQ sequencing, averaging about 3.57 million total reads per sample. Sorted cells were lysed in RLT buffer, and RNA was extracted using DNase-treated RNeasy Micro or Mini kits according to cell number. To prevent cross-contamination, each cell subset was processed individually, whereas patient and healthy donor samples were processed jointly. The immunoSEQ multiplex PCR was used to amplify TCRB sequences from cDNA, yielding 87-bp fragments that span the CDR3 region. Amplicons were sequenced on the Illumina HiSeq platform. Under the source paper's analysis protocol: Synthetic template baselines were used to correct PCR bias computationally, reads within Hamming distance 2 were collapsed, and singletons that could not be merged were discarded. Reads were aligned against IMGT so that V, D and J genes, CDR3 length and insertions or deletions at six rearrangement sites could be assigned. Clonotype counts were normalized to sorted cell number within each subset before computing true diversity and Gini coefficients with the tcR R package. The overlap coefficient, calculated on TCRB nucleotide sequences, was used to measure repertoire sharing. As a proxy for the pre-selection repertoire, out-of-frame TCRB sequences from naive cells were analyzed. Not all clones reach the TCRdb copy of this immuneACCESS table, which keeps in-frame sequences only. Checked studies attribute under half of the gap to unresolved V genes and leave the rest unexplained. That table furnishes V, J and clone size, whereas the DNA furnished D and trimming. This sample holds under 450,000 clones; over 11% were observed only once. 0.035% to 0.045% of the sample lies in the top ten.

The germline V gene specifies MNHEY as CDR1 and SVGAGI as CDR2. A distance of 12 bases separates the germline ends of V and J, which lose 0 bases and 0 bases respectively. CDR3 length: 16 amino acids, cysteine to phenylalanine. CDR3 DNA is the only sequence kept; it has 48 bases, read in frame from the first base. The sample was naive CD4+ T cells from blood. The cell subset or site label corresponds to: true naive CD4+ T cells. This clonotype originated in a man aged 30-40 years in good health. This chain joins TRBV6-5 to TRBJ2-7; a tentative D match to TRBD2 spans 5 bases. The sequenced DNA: TGTGCCAGCAGTTACTCGCCCGCCGCGGGCTCCTACGAGCAGTACTTC. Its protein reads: CASSYSPAAGSYEQYF.